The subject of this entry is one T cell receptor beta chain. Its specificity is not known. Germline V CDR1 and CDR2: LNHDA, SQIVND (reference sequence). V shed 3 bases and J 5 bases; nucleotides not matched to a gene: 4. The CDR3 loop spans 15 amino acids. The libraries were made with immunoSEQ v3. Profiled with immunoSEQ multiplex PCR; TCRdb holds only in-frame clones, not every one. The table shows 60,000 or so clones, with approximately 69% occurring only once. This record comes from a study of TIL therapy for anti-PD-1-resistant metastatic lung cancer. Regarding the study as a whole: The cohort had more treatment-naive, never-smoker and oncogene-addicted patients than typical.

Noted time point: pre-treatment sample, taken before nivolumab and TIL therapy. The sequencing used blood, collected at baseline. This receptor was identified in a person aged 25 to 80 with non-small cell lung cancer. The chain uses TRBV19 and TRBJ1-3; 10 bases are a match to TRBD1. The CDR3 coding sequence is TGTGCCAGTAGTATCCCGACAGGGGGCCGAAACACCATATATTTT. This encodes CASSIPTGGRNTIYF.